This TCR beta chain was sequenced during a study of graft-versus-host responses after intestinal transplantation. About the study: Multivisceral, liver-intestinal, or isolated intestinal transplants were given to recipients. Recipients across the board were started on anti-thymocyte globulin induction, then kept on tacrolimus and steroids for two to four years. Overall study results and limits: Declining HvG levels early post-transplant were linked to peak circulating GvH clone levels.

Here immunoSEQ multiplex PCR was the method, and the copy in TCRdb shows in-frame clones only, minus some. The table includes about 80,000 clones, about 88% detected once. Worth noting for this clone: Its matching antigen is unknown.

Germline-derived CDR1 and CDR2 are PRHDT and FYEKMQ (reference sequence). This CDR3 contains 13 residues. V dropped 2 bases and J dropped 5; count of bases not matched to a gene: 1. Specimen: unstimulated CD4+ T cells sorted from spleen or lymph node cells, collected before intestinal transplant. The chain carries TRBV13 and TRBJ2-3; 7 positions agree with TRBD2. The source of this sequence is a human donor who received an intestinal transplant. The CDR3 region is CASSLSGVDTQYF. As DNA, the CDR3 is TGTGCCAGCAGCTTAAGCGGGGTAGATACGCAGTATTTT.